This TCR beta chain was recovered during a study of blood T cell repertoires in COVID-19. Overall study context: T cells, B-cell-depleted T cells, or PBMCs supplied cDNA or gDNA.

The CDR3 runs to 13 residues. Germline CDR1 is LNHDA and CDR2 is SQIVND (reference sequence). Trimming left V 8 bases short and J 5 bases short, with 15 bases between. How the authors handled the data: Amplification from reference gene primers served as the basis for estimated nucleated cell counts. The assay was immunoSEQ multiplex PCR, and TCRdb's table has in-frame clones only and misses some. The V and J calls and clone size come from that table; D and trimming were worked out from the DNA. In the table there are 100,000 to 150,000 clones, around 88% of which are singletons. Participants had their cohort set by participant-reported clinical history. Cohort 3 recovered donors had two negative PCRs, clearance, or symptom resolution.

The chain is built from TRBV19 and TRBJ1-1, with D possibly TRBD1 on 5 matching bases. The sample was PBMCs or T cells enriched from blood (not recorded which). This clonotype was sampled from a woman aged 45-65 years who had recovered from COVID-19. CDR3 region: CASAPSGGTEAFF. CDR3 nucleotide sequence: TGTGCCAGTGCCCCAAGTGGGGGGACTGAAGCTTTCTTT.